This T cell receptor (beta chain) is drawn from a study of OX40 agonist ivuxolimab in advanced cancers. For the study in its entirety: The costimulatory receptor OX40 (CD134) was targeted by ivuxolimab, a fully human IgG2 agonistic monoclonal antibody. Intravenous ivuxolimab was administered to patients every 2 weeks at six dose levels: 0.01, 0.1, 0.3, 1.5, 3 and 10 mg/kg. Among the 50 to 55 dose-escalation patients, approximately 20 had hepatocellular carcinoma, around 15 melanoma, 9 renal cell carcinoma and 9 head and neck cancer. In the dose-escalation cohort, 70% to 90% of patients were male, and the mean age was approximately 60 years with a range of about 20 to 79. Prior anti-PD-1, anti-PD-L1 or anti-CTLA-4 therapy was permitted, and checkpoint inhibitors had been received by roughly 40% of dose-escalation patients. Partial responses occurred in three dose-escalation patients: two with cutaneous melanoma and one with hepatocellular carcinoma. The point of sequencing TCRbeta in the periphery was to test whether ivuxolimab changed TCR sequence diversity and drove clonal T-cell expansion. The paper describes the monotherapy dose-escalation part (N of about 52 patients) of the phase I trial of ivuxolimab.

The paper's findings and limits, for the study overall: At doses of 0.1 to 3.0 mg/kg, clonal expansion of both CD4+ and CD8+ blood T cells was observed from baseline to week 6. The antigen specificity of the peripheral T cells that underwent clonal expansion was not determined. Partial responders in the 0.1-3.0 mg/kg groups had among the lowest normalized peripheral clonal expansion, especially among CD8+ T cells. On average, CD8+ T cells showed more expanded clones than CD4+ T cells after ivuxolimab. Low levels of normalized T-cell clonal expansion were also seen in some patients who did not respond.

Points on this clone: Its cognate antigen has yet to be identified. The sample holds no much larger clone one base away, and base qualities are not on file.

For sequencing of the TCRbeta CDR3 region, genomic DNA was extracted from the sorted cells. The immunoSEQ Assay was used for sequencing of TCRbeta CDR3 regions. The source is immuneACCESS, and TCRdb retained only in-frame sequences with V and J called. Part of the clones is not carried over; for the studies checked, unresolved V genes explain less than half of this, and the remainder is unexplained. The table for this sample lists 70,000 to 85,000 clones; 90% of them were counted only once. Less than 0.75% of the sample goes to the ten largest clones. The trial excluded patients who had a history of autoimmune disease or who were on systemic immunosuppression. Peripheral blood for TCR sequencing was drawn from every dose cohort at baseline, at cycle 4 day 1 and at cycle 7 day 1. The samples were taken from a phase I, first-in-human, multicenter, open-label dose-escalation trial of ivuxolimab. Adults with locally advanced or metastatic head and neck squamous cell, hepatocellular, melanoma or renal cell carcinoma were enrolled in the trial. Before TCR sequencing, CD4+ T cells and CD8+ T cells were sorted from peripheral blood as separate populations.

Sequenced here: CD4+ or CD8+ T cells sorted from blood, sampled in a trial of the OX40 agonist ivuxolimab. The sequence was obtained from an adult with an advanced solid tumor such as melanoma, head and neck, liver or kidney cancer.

The DNA sequence reads TGTGCCAGCAGCTTGGGAGGAGGTTCACCCCTCCACTTT. Protein translation: CASSLGGGSPLHF. The V gene is TRBV5-8 and the J gene is TRBJ1-6; no D gene call is confident. Spanning cysteine to phenylalanine, the CDR3 consists of 13 amino acids. The DNA shown is the 39-base CDR3, in frame from base 1. V is clipped by 0 bases and J by 9 bases, and the sequence between their germline boundaries is 7 bases long. The germline V gene yields SGHTS for CDR1 and YDEGEE for CDR2.